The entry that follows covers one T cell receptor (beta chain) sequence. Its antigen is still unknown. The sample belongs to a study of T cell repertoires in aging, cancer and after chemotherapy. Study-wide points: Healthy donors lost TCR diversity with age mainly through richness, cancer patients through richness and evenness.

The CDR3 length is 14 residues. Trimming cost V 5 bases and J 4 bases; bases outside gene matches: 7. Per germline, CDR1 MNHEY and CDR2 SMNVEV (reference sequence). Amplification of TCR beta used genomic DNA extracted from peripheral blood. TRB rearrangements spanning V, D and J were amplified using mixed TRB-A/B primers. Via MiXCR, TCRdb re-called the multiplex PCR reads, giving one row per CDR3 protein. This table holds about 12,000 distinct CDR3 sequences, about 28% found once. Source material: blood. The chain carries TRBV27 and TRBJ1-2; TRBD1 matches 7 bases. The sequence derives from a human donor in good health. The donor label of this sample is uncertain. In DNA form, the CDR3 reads TGTGCCAGCAGTGAACGGGACAGCCGCTATGGCTACACCTTC. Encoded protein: CASSERDSRYGYTF.